Below, 19 T cell receptor beta chains from the same sample are listed, as sequenced in a study of shared clonotypes between healthy human individuals. Sequencing was performed with immunoSEQ multiplex PCR; in TCRdb, only in-frame clones are kept and a portion is missing. The sample lists roughly 2.4 million clones, around 95% seen once, with over 0.1% in the top ten. Sequencing used naive CD4+ T cells sorted from blood. As for subset: CD45RA+ positively selected. The source is a man aged 18 to 30 in good health.

This clone appeared a single time. The chain has TRBV6-6 and TRBJ1-4, with D possibly TRBD1 on 5 matching bases. The CDR3 sequence is 16 residues long. V was clipped by 2 bases and J by 2 bases, with 12 bases between them. In germline, CDR1 is MNHNY, CDR2 SVGAGI (reference sequence). CDR3 sequence: CASSYVGVATNEKLFF. Here the CDR3 DNA reads TGTGCCAGCAGTTACGTGGGGGTGGCGACTAATGAAAAACTGTTTTTT.

This clone has a handful of counts. Different DNA sequences within this sample yield the same CDR3. The V and J genes are TRBV30 and TRBJ2-1; no definite D call. CDR1 is GTSNPN and CDR2 is SVGIG in the germline V gene (reference sequence). Trimming removed 2 bases at V and 4 bases at J, with 3 bases between. The CDR3 loop spans 11 amino acids. This CDR3 is CAWSQYNEQFF. The CDR3 DNA reads as TGTGCCTGGAGTCAATACAATGAGCAGTTCTTC. Complete variable domain (other parts from reference TRBV30 and TRBJ2-1): SQTIHQWPATLVQPVGSPLSLECTVEGTSNPNLYWYRQAAGRGLQLLFYSVGIGQISSEVPQNLSASRPQDRQFILSSKKLLLSDSGFYLCAWSQYNEQFFGPGTRLTVL.

J is TRBJ2-5 and V is TRBV2, with D perhaps matching TRBD1 (6 bases). CDR1 SNHLY and CDR2 FYNNEI come from the germline V gene. The CDR3 is 14 residues long. Trimming pared 5 bases from V and 5 bases from J, leaving 15 bases between. CDR3 nucleotide sequence: TGTGCCAGCAGTTACCGGGACAAAGCCGAGACCCAGTACTTC. Translation gives CASSYRDKAETQYF.

This sequence joins TRBV5-4 and TRBJ2-1, with D unclear. CDR1 and CDR2 from the germline V gene are SGHNT and YYREEE (reference sequence). Trimming shortened V by 4 bases and J by 7 bases, and 12 bases separated the two germline ends. The CDR3 is 13 residues long. The CDR3 region has the DNA TGTGCCAGCAGCCCGCCTCTAGGGAATGAGCAGTTCTTC. This encodes CASSPPLGNEQFF.

The chain has TRBV7-9 and TRBJ2-2; D is possibly TRBD1 or TRBD2 (6 bases each). V lost 3 bases, J lost 3 bases, and 20 bases lay in between. Germline CDR1 is SEHNR and CDR2 is FQNEAQ (reference sequence). This CDR3 is built from 18 residues. CDR3: CASSLRPEGGWDTGELFF. For the CDR3, the DNA is TGTGCCAGCAGCTTGAGACCCGAGGGGGGTTGGGACACCGGGGAGCTGTTTTTT.

V is TRBV6-5 and J is TRBJ2-2; no firm D call. The CDR3 has 14 amino acids. The V and J ends lost 8 bases and 1 base respectively, with 11 bases between them. Germline CDR1 is MNHEY and CDR2 is SVGAGI. The CDR3 DNA follows: TGTGCCAGCGGACGCGACTTGAACACCGGGGAGCTGTTTTTT. Encoded protein: CASGRDLNTGELFF.

This chain connects TRBV9 to TRBJ1-6, with D possibly being TRBD1 (5 bases). V was pared by 0 bases and J by 6 bases, with 13 bases between. This CDR3 is 16 amino acids long. Germline CDR1 SGDLS, CDR2 YYNGEE. CDR3 nucleotides: TGTGCCAGCAGCGTAGCTCCTGGAGGGGTTAATTCACCCCTCCACTTT. This codes for CASSVAPGGVNSPLHF.

As concerns this clone: Other DNA sequences from this sample encode an identical CDR3 as well. The chain combines TRBV5-1 with TRBJ2-2, with TRBD1 matching 7 bases. V trimming: 3 bases; J trimming: 6 bases; junction bases outside the gene matches: 5. The CDR3 covers 14 residues. CDR1 and CDR2 (germline): SGHRS, YFSETQ. The CDR3 nucleotides read TGCGCCAGCAGCTCCAGACAGGGTCCCGGGGAGCTGTTTTTT. Its protein is CASSSRQGPGELFF.

This clone was detected only once. The CDR3 sequence: CASSLSSGGSSQETQYF. CDR3 coding DNA: TGTGCCAGCAGCTTGTCTTCGGGGGGCTCCTCCCAAGAGACCCAGTACTTC. The chain links TRBV5-4 to TRBJ2-5; D possibly corresponds to TRBD2 (7 bases). This CDR3 comprises 17 residues. Germline V CDR1 and CDR2: SGHNT, YYREEE (reference sequence). The V end lost 1 base, the J end lost 1 base, and 17 bases lay between the germline ends.

This chain joins TRBV29-1 and TRBJ2-1; D perhaps matches TRBD2 (6 bases). This CDR3 region has 16 residues. CDR1 and CDR2 (germline): SQVTM, ANQGSEA. The V gene lost 7 bases and the J gene lost 0 bases, with 19 bases spanning the gap. CDR3 residues: CSGGTLSLSSYNEQFF. DNA of the CDR3: TGCAGCGGCGGGACTCTATCCTTAAGCTCCTACAATGAGCAGTTCTTC.

The V call is TRBV10-2, the J call TRBJ2-2, with a possible D match to TRBD1 (8 bases). V gave up 6 bases and J gave up 5 bases, with 10 bases separating them. CDR1 and CDR2 (germline): WSHSY, SAAADI. There are 13 residues in the CDR3. The CDR3 DNA reads TGCGCCAGCAGACAGGGGGGGACCGGGGAGCTGTTTTTT. Translation: CASRQGGTGELFF.

The gene calls are TRBV2 and TRBJ2-2; D gene ambiguous. Per germline, CDR1 SNHLY and CDR2 FYNNEI. The CDR3 runs to 13 residues. With 4 bases removed from V and 8 bases from J, the gap between germline ends came to 11 bases. CDR3 bases: TGTGCCAGCAGTGTAATAGATGTGGGGGAGCTGTTTTTT. The encoded protein is CASSVIDVGELFF.

This chain connects TRBV5-6 to TRBJ2-4; 7 bases are a match to TRBD2. This CDR3 has 19 amino acids. The V gene's germline CDR1 is SGHDT and CDR2 YYEEEE. The V segment lost 4 bases and the J segment 1 base; nucleotides outside the gene matches: 17. The DNA of the CDR3 is TGTGCCAGCAGCCCCGGACTAGGAAGCAGCGTGAAGGCCAAAAACATTCAGTACTTC. Residues: CASSPGLGSSVKAKNIQYF.

Comments on this clone: Different DNA sequences within this sample yield the same CDR3. J is TRBJ2-7 and V is TRBV19, with TRBD1 identical over 11 bases. This CDR3 is built from 13 residues. V was clipped by 8 bases and J by 3 bases; unmatched bases: 3. CDR1 and CDR2 from the germline V gene are LNHDA and SQIVND (reference sequence). The CDR3 loop reads CASSGTGGYEQYF. The DNA for the CDR3 is TGTGCCAGTTCCGGGACAGGGGGCTACGAGCAGTACTTC.

As to this clone: The sample contains more than one DNA sequence encoding this CDR3. V and J are TRBV7-6 and TRBJ1-1; D call uncertain. Germline loops: CDR1 SGHVS, CDR2 FNYEAQ. CDR3 size: 13 residues. With 5 bases removed from V and 1 base from J, the gap between germline ends came to 8 bases. CDR3: CASSPQENTEAFF. The DNA for the CDR3 is TGTGCCAGCAGCCCGCAGGAGAACACTGAAGCTTTCTTT.

The table lists this clone with a count of one. The J gene is TRBJ2-5, the V gene TRBV30; D gene ambiguous. CDR1 is GTSNPN and CDR2 is SVGIG in the germline V gene (reference sequence). Deletions cut 2 bases from V and 0 bases from J, with 7 bases between. CDR3 size: 13 residues. CDR3: CAWSSSYQETQYF. The CDR3 nucleotides read TGTGCCTGGAGTTCTTCCTACCAAGAGACCCAGTACTTC.

This clone was observed once. V usage is TRBV28 and J usage is TRBJ1-2; D gene unclear. There are 14 residues in the CDR3. CDR1 is MDHEN, CDR2 SYDVKM, per germline. Trimming removed 6 bases at V and 0 bases at J, with 11 bases between. Written as DNA, the CDR3 is TGTGCCAGCAGAGAGGACGGCACTAACTATGGCTACACCTTC. Protein: CASREDGTNYGYTF.

The rearrangement joins TRBV11-3 to TRBJ2-5, with 8 bases identical to TRBD1. This CDR3 contains 15 residues. Germline assignment: CDR1 SGHNT and CDR2 YENEEA. V trimming: 5 bases; J trimming: 4 bases; junction bases outside the gene matches: 9. The CDR3 protein is CASSDTGTGIETQYF. CDR3 nucleotides: TGTGCCAGCAGCGATACCGGGACAGGAATAGAGACCCAGTACTTC.

The chain combines TRBV7-2 with TRBJ2-1, with D uncertain. V was pared by 4 bases and J by 7 bases, with 17 bases between. CDR1 and CDR2 from the germline V gene are SGHTA and FQGNSA. The CDR3 has 15 residues. The CDR3: CASSSLGLPENEQFF. The CDR3 nucleotides read TGTGCCAGCAGCTCCCTAGGGCTCCCGGAGAATGAGCAGTTCTTC.